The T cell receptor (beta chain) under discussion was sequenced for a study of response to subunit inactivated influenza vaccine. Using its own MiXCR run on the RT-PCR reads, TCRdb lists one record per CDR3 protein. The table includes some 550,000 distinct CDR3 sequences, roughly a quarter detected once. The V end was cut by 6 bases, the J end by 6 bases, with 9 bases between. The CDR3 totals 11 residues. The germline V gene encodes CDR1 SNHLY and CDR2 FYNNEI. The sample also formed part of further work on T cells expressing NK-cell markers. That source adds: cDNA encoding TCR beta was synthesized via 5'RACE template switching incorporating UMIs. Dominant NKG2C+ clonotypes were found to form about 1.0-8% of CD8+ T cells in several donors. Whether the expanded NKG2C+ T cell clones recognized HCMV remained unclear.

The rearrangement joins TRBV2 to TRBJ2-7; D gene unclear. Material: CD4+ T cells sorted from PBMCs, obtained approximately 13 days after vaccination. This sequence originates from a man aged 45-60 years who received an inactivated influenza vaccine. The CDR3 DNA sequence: TGTGCCAGCAGGGTTTGGGGCGAGCAGTACTTC. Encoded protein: CASRVWGEQYF.